A single sample is the source of the 4 T cell receptor beta chains below, sequenced in a study of T cell clonotyping in hematopoietic cell transplantation. Assay: immunoSEQ multiplex PCR; the TCRdb copy retains only in-frame clones and omits some. The data show thousands of clones, less than 85% seen once. The sample here was peripheral blood mononuclear cells, taken 100 days after allogeneic stem cell transplant. The receptors come from a male patient between 45 and 60 years old who had an allogeneic stem cell transplant from an unrelated donor, so the T cells may come from the graft donor. Some clones in this sample may be carry-over from other donors' samples.

The chain couples TRBV4-1 to TRBJ1-2, with 7 bases lining up with TRBD1. Germline CDR1 and CDR2: MGHRA and YSYEKL. V lost 3 bases and J lost 5; bases outside the gene matches: 3. CDR3 length: 13 residues. The DNA for the CDR3 is TGCGCCAGCAGCCACAGACAGGGATATGGCTACACCTTC. The encoded protein is CASSHRQGYGYTF.

This rearrangement joins TRBV7-9 to TRBJ1-6, with D possibly TRBD1 on 5 matching bases. CDR1 is SEHNR, CDR2 FQNEAQ, per germline (reference sequence). The CDR3 consists of 16 residues. V lost 1 base and J lost 10, with 17 bases in between. This chain's CDR3 is CASSLDPGQGGSPLHF. The CDR3 DNA reads as TGTGCCAGCAGCTTAGACCCGGGTCAGGGAGGGTCACCCCTCCACTTT.

This clone came up a few times. CDR3 DNA sequence: TGTGCCTGGGCGAGCTCCTATAATTCACCCCTCCACTTT. This codes for CAWASSYNSPLHF. The chain recombines TRBV30 with TRBJ1-6; D unclear. The germline CDR1 and CDR2 sequences are GTSNPN and SVGIG (reference sequence). Trimming stripped 5 bases from V and 0 bases from J, with 5 bases between. The CDR3 contains 13 residues.

A few counts support this clone. The chain joins TRBV10-2 to TRBJ1-2; 9 positions agree with TRBD1. V dropped 5 bases and J dropped 8; count of bases not matched to a gene: 12. The CDR3 totals 15 residues. In germline, CDR1 is WSHSY, CDR2 SAAADI. The CDR3: CASSLGNRGRWGYTF. The CDR3 DNA reads as TGCGCCAGCAGTTTAGGAAACAGGGGGCGCTGGGGCTACACCTTC.